Listed below are T cell receptor beta chains from one sample, sequenced in a study of OX40 agonist ivuxolimab in advanced cancers. Sequencing was performed with immunoSEQ multiplex PCR; in TCRdb, only in-frame clones are kept and a portion is missing. The sample shows about 110,000 clones, approximately 89% of them seen only once. The input for sequencing was CD4+ or CD8+ T cells sorted from blood, taken in a trial of the OX40 agonist ivuxolimab. All receptors derive from an adult with an advanced solid tumor such as melanoma, head and neck, liver or kidney cancer. The CDR3 runs from the conserved cysteine through the conserved F or W. A D gene is named only where the DNA matches it firmly. The listing skips clone size in some rows; elsewhere it reads once, few, many or a size class.

v_gene: TRBV12-5; d_gene: NA; abundance: NA; j_gene: TRBJ1-2; CDR3aa: CASGHPRQEDTF; CDR3nt: TGTGCTAGTGGTCATCCCCGACAGGAGGACACCTTC
v_gene: TRBV2; d_gene: NA; abundance: NA; j_gene: TRBJ2-5; CDR3aa: CASSEAVAQGTQYF; CDR3nt: TGTGCCAGCAGTGAAGCGGTAGCCCAAGGGACCCAGTACTTC
v_gene: TRBV6-6; d_gene: NA; abundance: NA; j_gene: TRBJ1-1; CDR3aa: CASSYMWGNTEAFF; CDR3nt: TGTGCCAGCAGTTACATGTGGGGGAACACTGAAGCTTTCTTT
v_gene: TRBV2; d_gene: TRBD2; abundance: NA; j_gene: TRBJ2-3; CDR3aa: CASSEMGGTSGRMDF; CDR3nt: TGTGCCAGCAGTGAAATGGGTGGGACTAGCGGGAGAATGGACTTT
v_gene: TRBV7-9; d_gene: NA; abundance: NA; j_gene: TRBJ1-1; CDR3aa: CASSTTGRPMNTEAFF; CDR3nt: TGTGCCAGCAGCACAACGGGCAGGCCCATGAACACTGAAGCTTTCTTT
v_gene: TRBV2; d_gene: TRBD2; abundance: NA; j_gene: TRBJ2-1; CDR3aa: CASSDESSGNEQFF; CDR3nt: TGTGCCAGCAGTGATGAGTCTAGCGGGAATGAGCAGTTCTTC
v_gene: TRBV5-1; d_gene: TRBD1; abundance: NA; j_gene: TRBJ1-2; CDR3aa: CASSLGGQHYGYTF; CDR3nt: TGTGCCAGCAGCTTGGGGGGACAGCACTATGGCTACACCTTC
v_gene: TRBV6-5; d_gene: NA; abundance: NA; j_gene: TRBJ1-6; CDR3aa: CASAGLTNSPLHF; CDR3nt: TGTGCCAGCGCGGGACTAACAAATTCACCCCTCCACTTT
v_gene: TRBV9; d_gene: TRBD2; abundance: NA; j_gene: TRBJ2-3; CDR3aa: CASSVELAGATDTQYF; CDR3nt: TGTGCCAGCAGCGTAGAACTAGCGGGGGCCACAGATACGCAGTATTTT
v_gene: TRBV21-1; d_gene: NA; abundance: NA; j_gene: TRBJ2-7; CDR3aa: CASSKVEREGYEQYF; CDR3nt: TGTGCCAGCAGCAAAGTGGAACGGGAGGGTTACGAGCAGTACTTC
v_gene: TRBV7-8; d_gene: TRBD1; abundance: once; j_gene: TRBJ2-2; CDR3aa: CASSVRQGTTNTGELFF; CDR3nt: TGTGCCAGCAGCGTAAGACAGGGAACCACGAACACCGGGGAGCTGTTTTTT
v_gene: TRBV14; d_gene: NA; abundance: NA; j_gene: TRBJ1-2; CDR3aa: CASSQLGGYGYTF; CDR3nt: TGTGCCAGCAGCCAACTAGGGGGTTATGGCTACACCTTC
v_gene: TRBV30; d_gene: TRBD1; abundance: NA; j_gene: TRBJ2-5; CDR3aa: CAWQVNRGPRETQYF; CDR3nt: TGTGCCTGGCAGGTAAACAGGGGACCACGAGAGACCCAGTACTTC
v_gene: TRBV30; d_gene: NA; abundance: NA; j_gene: TRBJ1-1; CDR3aa: CARTIPGGTEAFF; CDR3nt: TGTGCCCGAACTATTCCTGGAGGTACTGAAGCTTTCTTT
v_gene: TRBV10-3; d_gene: NA; abundance: NA; j_gene: TRBJ2-7; CDR3aa: CASGTVYEQYF; CDR3nt: TGTGCCAGCGGGACGGTTTACGAGCAGTACTTC
v_gene: TRBV7-3; d_gene: NA; abundance: once; j_gene: TRBJ1-1; CDR3aa: CASSSFIRGANTEAFF; CDR3nt: TGTGCCAGCAGCTCCTTTATCCGGGGGGCGAACACTGAAGCTTTCTTT
v_gene: TRBV18; d_gene: TRBD2; abundance: NA; j_gene: TRBJ2-7; CDR3aa: CASSPGTSGGSYEQYF; CDR3nt: TGTGCCAGCTCACCAGGGACTAGCGGGGGATCCTACGAGCAGTACTTC
v_gene: TRBV6-5; d_gene: TRBD2; abundance: NA; j_gene: TRBJ2-7; CDR3aa: CATGLAGGEQYF; CDR3nt: TGTGCCACTGGGCTAGCGGGAGGCGAGCAGTACTTC
v_gene: TRBV30; d_gene: NA; abundance: few; j_gene: TRBJ1-5; CDR3aa: CAWSAASNQPQHF; CDR3nt: TGTGCCTGGAGTGCTGCCAGCAATCAGCCCCAGCATTTT
v_gene: TRBV9; d_gene: NA; abundance: once; j_gene: TRBJ2-7; CDR3aa: CASSVDPIAPGEQYF; CDR3nt: TGTGCCAGCAGCGTAGACCCCATAGCTCCGGGAGAGCAGTACTTC
v_gene: TRBV14; d_gene: NA; abundance: NA; j_gene: TRBJ1-6; CDR3aa: CASSQSAKNSPLHF; CDR3nt: TGTGCCAGCAGCCAATCGGCGAAGAATTCACCCCTCCACTTT
v_gene: TRBV7-2; d_gene: NA; abundance: NA; j_gene: TRBJ1-5; CDR3aa: CASSQSLLDWGPQHF; CDR3nt: TGTGCCAGCAGCCAGTCTCTTTTGGACTGGGGGCCCCAGCATTTT
v_gene: TRBV5-1; d_gene: TRBD2; abundance: once; j_gene: TRBJ2-5; CDR3aa: CASSLGLAGGETQYF; CDR3nt: TGCGCCAGCAGCTTAGGGCTAGCGGGAGGGGAGACCCAGTACTTC
v_gene: TRBV4-2; d_gene: NA; abundance: NA; j_gene: TRBJ2-3; CDR3aa: CASSPGVAGKDTQYF; CDR3nt: TGTGCCAGTAGCCCGGGGGTTGCGGGGAAAGATACGCAGTATTTT
v_gene: TRBV7-8; d_gene: TRBD2; abundance: NA; j_gene: TRBJ2-1; CDR3aa: CASSSGLAGGDEQFF; CDR3nt: TGTGCCAGCAGCTCCGGACTAGCGGGGGGGGATGAGCAGTTCTTC
v_gene: TRBV5-3; d_gene: NA; abundance: NA; j_gene: TRBJ1-2; CDR3aa: CARSFCSGEGLEGSDGYTF; CDR3nt: TGTGCCAGAAGCTTTTGTTCGGGCGAGGGGCTGGAAGGATCGGATGGCTACACCTTC
v_gene: TRBV7-9; d_gene: TRBD1; abundance: NA; j_gene: TRBJ2-1; CDR3aa: CASSVGTGSYNEQFF; CDR3nt: TGTGCCAGCAGCGTCGGGACAGGCTCCTACAATGAGCAGTTCTTC
v_gene: TRBV29-1; d_gene: NA; abundance: NA; j_gene: TRBJ2-7; CDR3aa: CSVKASPYEQYF; CDR3nt: TGCAGCGTTAAGGCCAGCCCCTACGAGCAGTACTTC
v_gene: TRBV23-1; d_gene: NA; abundance: NA; j_gene: TRBJ1-1; CDR3aa: CASSQKEVGVNTEAFF; CDR3nt: TGCGCCAGCAGTCAAAAAGAAGTCGGCGTGAACACTGAAGCTTTCTTT
v_gene: TRBV6-6; d_gene: NA; abundance: few; j_gene: TRBJ1-1; CDR3aa: CASSYPGRNTEAFF; CDR3nt: TGTGCCAGCAGTTACCCCGGCAGGAACACTGAAGCTTTCTTT
v_gene: TRBV2; d_gene: NA; abundance: NA; j_gene: TRBJ2-5; CDR3aa: CASSEPETQYF; CDR3nt: TGTGCCAGCAGTGAACCCGAGACCCAGTACTTC
v_gene: TRBV30; d_gene: TRBD2; abundance: once; j_gene: TRBJ2-5; CDR3aa: CAWSATGTSRETQYF; CDR3nt: TGTGCCTGGAGTGCCACCGGGACTAGTAGGGAGACCCAGTACTTC
v_gene: TRBV27; d_gene: NA; abundance: NA; j_gene: TRBJ2-1; CDR3aa: CASSRNRDLIYNEQFF; CDR3nt: TGTGCCAGCAGTAGGAATCGGGACTTAATCTACAATGAGCAGTTCTTC
v_gene: TRBV11-2; d_gene: TRBD1; abundance: NA; j_gene: TRBJ1-2; CDR3aa: CASSTTPQGAKGYTF; CDR3nt: TGTGCCAGCAGCACAACTCCACAGGGGGCAAAAGGCTACACCTTC
v_gene: TRBV7-2; d_gene: TRBD2; abundance: NA; j_gene: TRBJ2-3; CDR3aa: CASSIRLAGGADTQYF; CDR3nt: TGTGCCAGCAGCATTCGACTAGCGGGAGGGGCAGATACGCAGTATTTT
v_gene: TRBV30; d_gene: TRBD2; abundance: NA; j_gene: TRBJ2-7; CDR3aa: CAWRRTSVLEQYF; CDR3nt: TGTGCCTGGAGACGGACTAGCGTTCTCGAGCAGTACTTC
v_gene: TRBV27; d_gene: NA; abundance: NA; j_gene: TRBJ2-3; CDR3aa: CASNSLASTDTQYF; CDR3nt: TGTGCCAGCAATTCTCTAGCGTCTACAGATACGCAGTATTTT
v_gene: TRBV10-3; d_gene: TRBD2; abundance: NA; j_gene: TRBJ2-7; CDR3aa: CAISGLAGGLYEQYF; CDR3nt: TGTGCCATCTCTGGGTTAGCGGGGGGGCTTTACGAGCAGTACTTC
v_gene: TRBV7-3; d_gene: NA; abundance: NA; j_gene: TRBJ2-5; CDR3aa: CASSPEPPAETQYF; CDR3nt: TGTGCCAGCAGCCCAGAACCCCCAGCGGAGACCCAGTACTTC
v_gene: TRBV7-9; d_gene: NA; abundance: NA; j_gene: TRBJ2-5; CDR3aa: CASSRESSQYF; CDR3nt: TGTGCCAGCAGCAGGGAGTCGTCCCAGTACTTC
v_gene: TRBV2; d_gene: NA; abundance: NA; j_gene: TRBJ2-7; CDR3aa: CASGRDALTYEQYF; CDR3nt: TGTGCCAGCGGTCGGGACGCCCTTACCTACGAGCAGTACTTC
v_gene: TRBV29-1; d_gene: TRBD1; abundance: NA; j_gene: TRBJ1-1; CDR3aa: CSARRDRGQYAEAFF; CDR3nt: TGCAGCGCTAGGAGGGACAGGGGGCAGTACGCTGAAGCTTTCTTT
v_gene: TRBV2; d_gene: NA; abundance: NA; j_gene: TRBJ2-5; CDR3aa: CASNRDVQETQYF; CDR3nt: TGTGCCAGCAACCGGGATGTCCAAGAGACCCAGTACTTC
v_gene: TRBV18; d_gene: NA; abundance: NA; j_gene: TRBJ2-2; CDR3aa: CASSPGTGELFF; CDR3nt: TGTGCCAGCTCACCCGGGACCGGGGAGCTGTTTTTT
v_gene: TRBV30; d_gene: NA; abundance: NA; j_gene: TRBJ2-7; CDR3aa: CAWRGLYEQYF; CDR3nt: TGTGCCTGGAGGGGACTCTACGAGCAGTACTTC
v_gene: TRBV2; d_gene: NA; abundance: NA; j_gene: TRBJ2-1; CDR3aa: CASRAQSLEVGEQFF; CDR3nt: TGTGCCAGCAGGGCTCAGAGCCTCGAGGTGGGTGAGCAGTTCTTC
v_gene: TRBV5-5; d_gene: NA; abundance: NA; j_gene: TRBJ1-2; CDR3aa: CASSATDHYGYTF; CDR3nt: TGTGCCAGCAGCGCGACAGACCACTATGGCTACACCTTC
v_gene: TRBV5-1; d_gene: TRBD2; abundance: NA; j_gene: TRBJ2-5; CDR3aa: CASSVGPTSGEPTQGTQYF; CDR3nt: TGCGCCAGCAGTGTAGGTCCGACTAGCGGGGAGCCTACCCAAGGAACCCAGTACTTC
v_gene: TRBV5-4; d_gene: NA; abundance: once; j_gene: TRBJ1-6; CDR3aa: CASSLGVNGGSGSPLHF; CDR3nt: TGTGCCAGCAGCTTGGGGGTTAATGGGGGTAGCGGTTCACCCCTCCACTTT